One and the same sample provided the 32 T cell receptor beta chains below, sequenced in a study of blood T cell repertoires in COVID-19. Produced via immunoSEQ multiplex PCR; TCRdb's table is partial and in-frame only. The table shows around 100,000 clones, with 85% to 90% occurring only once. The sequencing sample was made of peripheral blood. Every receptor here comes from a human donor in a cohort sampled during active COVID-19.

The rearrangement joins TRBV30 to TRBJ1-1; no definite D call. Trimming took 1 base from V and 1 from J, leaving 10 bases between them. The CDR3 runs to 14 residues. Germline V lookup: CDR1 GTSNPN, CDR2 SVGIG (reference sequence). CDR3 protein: CAWSETPGNTEAFF. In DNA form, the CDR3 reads TGTGCCTGGAGTGAAACCCCGGGGAACACTGAAGCTTTCTTT.

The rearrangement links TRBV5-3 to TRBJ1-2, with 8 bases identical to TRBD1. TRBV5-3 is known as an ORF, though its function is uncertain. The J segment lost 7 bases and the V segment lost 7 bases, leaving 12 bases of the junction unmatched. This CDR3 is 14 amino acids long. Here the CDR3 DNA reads TGTGCCAGAGTTTTCGGACAGGGCATCGGTGGCTACACCTTC. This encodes CARVFGQGIGGYTF.

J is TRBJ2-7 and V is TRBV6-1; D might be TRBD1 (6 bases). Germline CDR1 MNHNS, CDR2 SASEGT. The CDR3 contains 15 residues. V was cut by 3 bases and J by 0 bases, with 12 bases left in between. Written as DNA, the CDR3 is TGTGCCAGCAGTGAGGTTACAGGGAGCTCCTACGAGCAGTACTTC. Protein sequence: CASSEVTGSSYEQYF.

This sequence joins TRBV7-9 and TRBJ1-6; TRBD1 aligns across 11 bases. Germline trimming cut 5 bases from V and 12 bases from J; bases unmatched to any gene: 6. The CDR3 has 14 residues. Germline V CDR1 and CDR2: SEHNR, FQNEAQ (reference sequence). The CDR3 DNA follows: TGTGCCAGCAGCCCACGGACAGGGGGCGGACCCCTCCACTTT. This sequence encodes CASSPRTGGGPLHF.

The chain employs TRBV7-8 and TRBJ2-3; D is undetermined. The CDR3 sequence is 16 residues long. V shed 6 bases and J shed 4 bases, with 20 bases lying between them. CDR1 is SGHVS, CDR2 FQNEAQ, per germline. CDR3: CASSPPTATTPDTQYF. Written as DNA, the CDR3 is TGTGCCAGCAGTCCCCCAACTGCTACCACTCCAGATACGCAGTATTTT.

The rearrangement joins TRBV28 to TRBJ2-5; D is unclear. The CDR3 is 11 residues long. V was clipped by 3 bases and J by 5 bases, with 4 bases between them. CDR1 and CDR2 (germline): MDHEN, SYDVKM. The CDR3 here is CASSFQETQYF. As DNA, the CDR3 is TGTGCCAGCAGTTTCCAGGAGACCCAGTACTTC.

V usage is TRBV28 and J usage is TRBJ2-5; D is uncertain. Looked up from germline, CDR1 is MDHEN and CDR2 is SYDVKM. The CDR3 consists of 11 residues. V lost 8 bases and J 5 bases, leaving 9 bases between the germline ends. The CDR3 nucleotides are TGTGCCAGCCGTCGGTTGGAGACCCAGTACTTC. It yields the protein CASRRLETQYF.

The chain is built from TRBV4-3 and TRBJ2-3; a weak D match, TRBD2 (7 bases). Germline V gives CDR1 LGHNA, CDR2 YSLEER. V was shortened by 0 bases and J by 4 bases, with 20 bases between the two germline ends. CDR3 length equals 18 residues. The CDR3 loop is CASSQDWRGGRSADTQYF. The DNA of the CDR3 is TGCGCCAGCAGCCAAGATTGGAGGGGGGGCCGGTCAGCAGATACGCAGTATTTT.

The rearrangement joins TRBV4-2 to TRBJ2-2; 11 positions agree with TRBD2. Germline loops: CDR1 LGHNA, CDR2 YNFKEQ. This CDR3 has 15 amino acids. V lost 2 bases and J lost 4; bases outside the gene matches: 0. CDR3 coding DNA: TGTGCCAGCAGCCAACTAGCGGGGGGCACCGGGGAGCTGTTTTTT. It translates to CASSQLAGGTGELFF.

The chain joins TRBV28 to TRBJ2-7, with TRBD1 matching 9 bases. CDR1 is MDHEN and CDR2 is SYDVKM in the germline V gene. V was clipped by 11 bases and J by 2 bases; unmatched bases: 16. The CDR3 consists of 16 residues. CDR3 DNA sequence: TGTGCCGACAGGGGGTTGCGAGCGGTGCACCCCTACGAGCAGTACTTC. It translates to CADRGLRAVHPYEQYF.

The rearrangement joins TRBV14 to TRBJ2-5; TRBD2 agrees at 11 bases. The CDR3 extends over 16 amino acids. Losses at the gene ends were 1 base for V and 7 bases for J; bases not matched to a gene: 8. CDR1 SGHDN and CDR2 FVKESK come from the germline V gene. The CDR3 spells CASSQVWMGLAATQYF. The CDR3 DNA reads TGTGCCAGCAGCCAAGTGTGGATGGGACTAGCGGCGACCCAGTACTTC.

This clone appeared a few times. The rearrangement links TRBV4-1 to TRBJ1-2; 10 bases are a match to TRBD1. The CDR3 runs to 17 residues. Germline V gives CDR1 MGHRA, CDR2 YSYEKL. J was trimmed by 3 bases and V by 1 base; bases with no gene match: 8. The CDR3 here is CASSQGVIGTGDYGYTF. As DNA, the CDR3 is TGCGCCAGCAGCCAAGGGGTTATCGGGACAGGGGACTATGGCTACACCTTC.

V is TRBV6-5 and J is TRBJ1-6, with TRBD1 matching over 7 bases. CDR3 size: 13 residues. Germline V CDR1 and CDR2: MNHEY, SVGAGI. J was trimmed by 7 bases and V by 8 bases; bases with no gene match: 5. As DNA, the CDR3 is TGTGCCAGCGGATACAGGGGAAATTCACCCCTCCACTTT. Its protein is CASGYRGNSPLHF.

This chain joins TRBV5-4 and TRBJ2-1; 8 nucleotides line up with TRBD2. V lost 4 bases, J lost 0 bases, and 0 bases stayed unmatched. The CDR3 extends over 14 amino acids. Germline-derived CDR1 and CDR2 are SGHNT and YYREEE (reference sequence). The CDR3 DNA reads TGTGCCAGCAGCCGGGGGGGCTCCTACAATGAGCAGTTCTTC. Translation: CASSRGGSYNEQFF. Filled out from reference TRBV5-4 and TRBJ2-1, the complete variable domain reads ETGVTQSPTHLIKTRGQQVTLRCSSQSGHNTVSWYQQALGQGPQFIFQYYREEENGRGNFPPRFSGLQFPNYSSELNVNALELDDSALYLCASSRGGSYNEQFFGPGTRLTVL.

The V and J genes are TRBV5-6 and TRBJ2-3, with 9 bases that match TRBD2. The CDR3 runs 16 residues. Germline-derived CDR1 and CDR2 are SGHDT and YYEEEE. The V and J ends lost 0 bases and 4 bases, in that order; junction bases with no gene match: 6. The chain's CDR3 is CASSLDRRGGSDTQYF. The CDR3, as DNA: TGTGCCAGCAGCTTGGATAGGCGGGGGGGGTCAGATACGCAGTATTTT. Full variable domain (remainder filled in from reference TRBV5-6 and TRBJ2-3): DAGVTQSPTHLIKTRGQQVTLRCSPKSGHDTVSWYQQALGQGPQFIFQYYEEEERQRGNFPDRFSGHQFPNYSSELNVNALLLGDSALYLCASSLDRRGGSDTQYFGPGTRLTVL.

CDR3 sequence reads: CASSAPGQGVIYTF. CDR3 coding DNA: TGTGCCAGCAGTGCGCCGGGACAGGGTGTAATCTACACCTTC. The chain has TRBV28 and TRBJ1-2, with 9 bases lining up with TRBD1. CDR1 is MDHEN and CDR2 is SYDVKM in the germline V gene. Trimming at V came to 5 bases and at J to 10 bases, leaving 11 bases not matched to a gene. This CDR3 contains 14 residues.

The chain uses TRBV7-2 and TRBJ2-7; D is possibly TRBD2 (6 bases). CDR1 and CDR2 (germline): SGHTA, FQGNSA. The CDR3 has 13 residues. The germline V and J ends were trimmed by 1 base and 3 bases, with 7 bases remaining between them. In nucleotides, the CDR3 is TGTGCCAGCAGCTTAGGGCGGGGCTACGAGCAGTACTTC. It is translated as CASSLGRGYEQYF.

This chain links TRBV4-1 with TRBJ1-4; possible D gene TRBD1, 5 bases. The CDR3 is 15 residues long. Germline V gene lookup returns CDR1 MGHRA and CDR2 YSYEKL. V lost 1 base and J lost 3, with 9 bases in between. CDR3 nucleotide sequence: TGCGCCAGCAGCCAAGTAGGGGTAGCTAATGAAAAACTGTTTTTT. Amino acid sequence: CASSQVGVANEKLFF.

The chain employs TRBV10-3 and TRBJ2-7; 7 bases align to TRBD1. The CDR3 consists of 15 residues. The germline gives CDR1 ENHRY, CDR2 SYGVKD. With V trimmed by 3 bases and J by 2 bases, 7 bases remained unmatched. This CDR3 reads CAISEGGLSTYEQYF. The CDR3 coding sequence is TGTGCCATCAGTGAAGGGGGCTTAAGTACCTACGAGCAGTACTTC.

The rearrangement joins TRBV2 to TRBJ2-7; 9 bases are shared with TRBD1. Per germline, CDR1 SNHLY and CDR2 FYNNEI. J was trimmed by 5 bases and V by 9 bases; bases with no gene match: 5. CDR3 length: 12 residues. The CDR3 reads CASGTGIHEQYF. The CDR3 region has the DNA TGTGCCAGTGGGACAGGGATCCACGAGCAGTACTTC.

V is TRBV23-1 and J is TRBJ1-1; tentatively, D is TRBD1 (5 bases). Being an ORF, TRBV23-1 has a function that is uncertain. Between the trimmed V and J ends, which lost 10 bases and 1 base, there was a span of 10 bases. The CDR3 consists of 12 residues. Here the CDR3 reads CAINDRNTEAFF. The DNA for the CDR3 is TGCGCCATTAATGACAGGAACACTGAAGCTTTCTTT.

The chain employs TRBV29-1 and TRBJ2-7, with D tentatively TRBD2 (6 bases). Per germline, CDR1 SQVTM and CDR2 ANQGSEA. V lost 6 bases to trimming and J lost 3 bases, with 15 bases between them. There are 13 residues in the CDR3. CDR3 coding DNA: TGCAGCGTCAGCGCCGGGACTTACTACGAGCAGTACTTC. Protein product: CSVSAGTYYEQYF.

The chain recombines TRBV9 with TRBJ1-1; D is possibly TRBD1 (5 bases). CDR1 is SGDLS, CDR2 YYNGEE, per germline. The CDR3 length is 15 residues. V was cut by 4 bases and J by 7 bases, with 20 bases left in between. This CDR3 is CASSPRSGQGVEAFF. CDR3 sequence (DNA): TGTGCCAGCAGCCCAAGAAGCGGGCAGGGAGTTGAAGCTTTCTTT. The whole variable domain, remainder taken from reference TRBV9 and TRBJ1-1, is DSGVTQTPKHLITATGQRVTLRCSPRSGDLSVYWYQQSLDQGLQFLIQYYNGEERAKGNILERFSAQQFPDLHSELNLSSLELGDSALYFCASSPRSGQGVEAFFGQGTRLTVV.

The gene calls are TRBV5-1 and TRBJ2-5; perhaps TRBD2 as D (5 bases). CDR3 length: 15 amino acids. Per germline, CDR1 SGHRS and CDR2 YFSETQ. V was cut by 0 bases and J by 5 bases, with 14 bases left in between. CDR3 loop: CASSLAEAGWETQYF. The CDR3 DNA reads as TGCGCCAGCAGCTTGGCCGAGGCGGGTTGGGAGACCCAGTACTTC.

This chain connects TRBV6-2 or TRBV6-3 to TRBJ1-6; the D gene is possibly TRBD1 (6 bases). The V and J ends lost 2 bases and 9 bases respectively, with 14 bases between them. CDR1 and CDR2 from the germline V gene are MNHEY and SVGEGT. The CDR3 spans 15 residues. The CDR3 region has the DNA TGTGCCAGCAGTTACGTGTCGGACAGAACTTCACCCCTCCACTTT. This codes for CASSYVSDRTSPLHF.

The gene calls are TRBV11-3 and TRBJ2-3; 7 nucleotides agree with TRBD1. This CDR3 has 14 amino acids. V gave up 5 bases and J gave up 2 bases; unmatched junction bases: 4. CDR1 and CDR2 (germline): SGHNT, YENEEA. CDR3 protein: CASSQQGFTDTQYF. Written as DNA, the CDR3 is TGTGCCAGCAGCCAACAGGGGTTCACAGATACGCAGTATTTT.

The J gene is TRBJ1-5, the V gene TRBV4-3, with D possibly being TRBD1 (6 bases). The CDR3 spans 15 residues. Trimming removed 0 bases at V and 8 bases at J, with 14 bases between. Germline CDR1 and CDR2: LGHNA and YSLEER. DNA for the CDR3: TGCGCCAGCAGCCAAGAAGCCAGGGGTGAAAAGCCCCAGCATTTT. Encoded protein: CASSQEARGEKPQHF.

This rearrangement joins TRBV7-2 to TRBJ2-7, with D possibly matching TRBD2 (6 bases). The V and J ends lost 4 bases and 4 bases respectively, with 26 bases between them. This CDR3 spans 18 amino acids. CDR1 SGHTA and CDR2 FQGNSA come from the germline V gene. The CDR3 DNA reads TGTGCCAGCAGCTCAAGAGGGCTGGGTGGAGGGAATTTTTACGAGCAGTACTTC. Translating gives CASSSRGLGGGNFYEQYF.

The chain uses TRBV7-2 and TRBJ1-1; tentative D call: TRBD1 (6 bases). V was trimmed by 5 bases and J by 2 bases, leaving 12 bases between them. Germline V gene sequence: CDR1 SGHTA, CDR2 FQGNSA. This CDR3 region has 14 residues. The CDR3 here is CASSPGTYNTEAFF. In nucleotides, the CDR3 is TGTGCCAGCAGCCCGGGGACATACAACACTGAAGCTTTCTTT.

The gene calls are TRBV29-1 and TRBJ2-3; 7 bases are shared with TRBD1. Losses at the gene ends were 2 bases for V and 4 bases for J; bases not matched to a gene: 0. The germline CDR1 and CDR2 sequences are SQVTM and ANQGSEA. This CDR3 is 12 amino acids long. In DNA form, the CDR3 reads TGCAGCGTTGAACAGGGGGCAGATACGCAGTATTTT. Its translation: CSVEQGADTQYF.

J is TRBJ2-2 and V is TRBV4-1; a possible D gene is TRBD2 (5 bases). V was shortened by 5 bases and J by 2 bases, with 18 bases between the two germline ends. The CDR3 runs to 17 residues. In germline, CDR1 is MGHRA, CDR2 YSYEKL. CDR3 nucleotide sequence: TGCGCCAGCAGCGCCGGGATGTTAGCGAGAAACACCGGGGAGCTGTTTTTT. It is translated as CASSAGMLARNTGELFF.

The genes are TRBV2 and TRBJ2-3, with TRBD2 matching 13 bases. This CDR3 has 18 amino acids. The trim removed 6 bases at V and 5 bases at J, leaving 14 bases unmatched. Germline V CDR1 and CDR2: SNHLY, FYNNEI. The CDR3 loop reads CASSPTRTSGGVRDTQYF. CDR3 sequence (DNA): TGTGCCAGCAGCCCAACTCGGACTAGCGGGGGAGTCAGAGATACGCAGTATTTT.